This T cell receptor beta chain derives from a study of chemoradiotherapy in HPV16-positive cancers. Turning to this clone: Its specificity is not known. An end of the junction differs from the germline gene, which may be a read error. Other DNA variants within this sample encode the same CDR3.

TCRdb keeps only in-frame clones here, not all; method: immunoSEQ multiplex PCR. The data show approximately 13,000 clones, roughly nine tenths seen once. The CDR3 spans 15 residues. In germline, CDR1 is SNHLY, CDR2 FYNNEI. Study outcomes and limitations: Better recurrence-free survival went with HPV-responsive T-cell expansion in HPV16-positive patients.

This sequence originates from a human donor with HPV-associated anogenital cancer. The source material was tumor tissue, sampled from a patient who underwent chemoradiotherapy. The chain carries TRBV2 and TRBJ1-2, with 8 positions matching TRBD1. CDR3 protein: CASSPGTGLNYGYTF. DNA for the CDR3: TGCGCCAGCAGTCCGGGGACAGGCCTTAACTATGGCTACACCTTC.